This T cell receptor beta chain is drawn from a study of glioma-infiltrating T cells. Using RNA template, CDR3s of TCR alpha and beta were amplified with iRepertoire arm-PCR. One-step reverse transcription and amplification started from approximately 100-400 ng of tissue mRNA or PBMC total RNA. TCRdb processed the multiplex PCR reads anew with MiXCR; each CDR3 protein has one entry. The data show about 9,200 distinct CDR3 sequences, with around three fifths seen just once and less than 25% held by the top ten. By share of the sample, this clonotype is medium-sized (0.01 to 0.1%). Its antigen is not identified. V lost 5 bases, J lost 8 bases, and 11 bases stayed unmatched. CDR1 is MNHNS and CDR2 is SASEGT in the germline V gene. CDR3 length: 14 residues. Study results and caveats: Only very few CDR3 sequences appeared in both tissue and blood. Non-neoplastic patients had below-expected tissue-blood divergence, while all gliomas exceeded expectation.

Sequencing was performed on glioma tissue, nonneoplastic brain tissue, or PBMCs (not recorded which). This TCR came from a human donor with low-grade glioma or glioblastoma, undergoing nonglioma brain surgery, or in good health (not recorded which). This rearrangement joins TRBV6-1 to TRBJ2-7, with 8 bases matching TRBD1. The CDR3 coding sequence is TGTGCCAGCAGTACCTCCGGGACAGGCCACCAGCAGTACTTC. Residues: CASSTSGTGHQQYF.